This T cell receptor beta chain was sequenced during a study of blood T cell repertoires in COVID-19. Study in general: Samples came from the United States, Italy and Spain, spanning acute and convalescent COVID-19. Sources were T cells, B-cell-depleted T cells, or PBMCs; the material itself was cDNA or gDNA.

In the authors' methods: Counts of nucleated cells, estimated from reference gene primer amplification, were obtained. Sequencing was performed with immunoSEQ multiplex PCR; in TCRdb, only in-frame clones are kept and a portion is missing. V and J calls plus clone size are reproduced from that table; the DNA served to infer D and trimming. The sample holds about 150,000 clones, around 83% seen once. Trimming at V came to 2 bases and at J to 4 bases, leaving 14 bases not matched to a gene. The CDR3 sequence is 18 residues long. CDR1 and CDR2 from the germline V gene are SGHDT and YYEEEE. Source material: peripheral blood. This chain joins TRBV5-6 and TRBJ1-3; 8 bases are a match to TRBD1. The receptor was isolated from a woman between 50 and 59 years old with acute or convalescent COVID-19. The CDR3 loop is CASSFISLGTGRGNTIYF. The CDR3 region has the DNA TGTGCCAGCAGCTTTATATCCCTTGGGACAGGCAGGGGAAACACCATATATTTT. The variable domain in full, completed from reference TRBV5-6 and TRBJ1-3, reads DAGVTQSPTHLIKTRGQQVTLRCSPKSGHDTVSWYQQALGQGPQFIFQYYEEEERQRGNFPDRFSGHQFPNYSSELNVNALLLGDSALYLCASSFISLGTGRGNTIYFGEGSWLTVV.